This note documents a single T cell receptor beta chain sequence. This entry comes from a study of blood T cell repertoires in COVID-19. Whole-study context: The analysed material was cDNA or gDNA that came from T cells, B-cell-depleted T cells, or PBMCs.

This table comes from immunoSEQ multiplex PCR, and its TCRdb copy is limited to in-frame clones, with some not included. The table lists a few hundred thousand clones, approximately 89% of them singletons. The CDR3 runs 14 residues. Trimming shortened V by 6 bases and J by 7 bases, and 19 bases separated the two germline ends. Germline V gene data show CDR1 as SQVTM and CDR2 as ANQGSEA. The study recruited people aged about 18 to 95 years across approximately 23 US areas. Participant-given clinical history determined each cohort assignment. V gene TRBV29-1 combines with J gene TRBJ2-1; TRBD1 is a possible D gene (6 bases). The source of this sequence is an older woman who had recovered from COVID-19. Specimen: PBMCs or T cells enriched from blood (not recorded which). The CDR3 region is CSVLGGHPANEQFF. DNA for the CDR3: TGCAGCGTCTTAGGGGGACACCCCGCGAATGAGCAGTTCTTC.